Below are 20 T cell receptor beta chains sequenced from a single sample in a study of T cell repertoires in cytomegalovirus infection. One entry per CDR3 protein results from TCRdb running MiXCR on the reads. The sample holds roughly 250,000 distinct CDR3 sequences, approximately 13% seen once. Sample: PBMCs. The receptors stem from a human donor in good health (CMV status not recorded). Some clones in this sample may be carry-over from other donors' samples.

In its sample, this clonotype was seen many times. J is TRBJ2-3 and V is TRBV12-3 or TRBV12-4, with no clear D. This CDR3 is built from 13 residues. V was shortened by 3 bases and J by 2 bases, with 6 bases between the two germline ends. CDR3 protein: CASSLFNTDTQYF. The CDR3 DNA follows: TGTGCCAGCAGTTTGTTCAACACAGATACGCAGTATTTT.

This clonotype has ten or more counts. The genes are TRBV28 and TRBJ1-1; tentatively, D is TRBD1 (5 bases). CDR1 is MDHEN and CDR2 is SYDVKM in the germline V gene. With 2 bases removed from V and 6 bases from J, the gap between germline ends came to 10 bases. The CDR3 is 13 amino acids. The CDR3 loop reads CASSLVGVPEAFF. The CDR3 DNA follows: TGTGCCAGCAGTTTAGTAGGGGTCCCTGAAGCTTTCTTT.

This clonotype was recorded many times. The CDR3 coding sequence is TGTGCCAGTAGCGCTGACAGAAATCGTAACTATGGCTACACCTTC. It encodes CASSADRNRNYGYTF. The chain uses TRBV19 and TRBJ1-2; maybe TRBD1 (5 bases). Germline CDR1 reads LNHDA; CDR2 reads SQIVND (reference sequence). This CDR3 is built from 15 residues. Trimming pared 6 bases from V and 1 base from J, leaving 15 bases between.

This clonotype was seen ten or more times. The chain combines TRBV6-6 with TRBJ1-1, with TRBD1 identical over 8 bases. Germline CDR1 MNHNY, CDR2 SVGAGI (reference sequence). The CDR3 sequence is 14 residues long. V shed 5 bases and J 1 base; nucleotides not matched to a gene: 3. CDR3 region: CASSPGTGNTEAFF. The CDR3 DNA reads as TGTGCCAGCAGTCCCGGGACAGGGAACACTGAAGCTTTCTTT.

The J gene is TRBJ2-7, the V gene TRBV19, with 11 positions matching TRBD2. The germline gives CDR1 LNHDA, CDR2 SQIVND (reference sequence). Trimming at V came to 1 base and at J to 5 bases, leaving 4 bases not matched to a gene. The CDR3 is made up of 15 amino acids. The CDR3 coding sequence is TGTGCCAGTAGTATAGGGCTAGCGGGAGGCGACGAGCAGTACTTC. Translated, it gives CASSIGLAGGDEQYF.

The gene calls are TRBV19 and TRBJ2-5; 11 bases line up with TRBD2. The CDR3 is 15 residues long. Germline V gene lookup returns CDR1 LNHDA and CDR2 SQIVND (reference sequence). Losses at the gene ends were 4 bases for V and 9 bases for J; bases not matched to a gene: 10. CDR3 sequence reads: CASSKTSGEPGAQYF. The CDR3 DNA sequence: TGTGCCAGTAGTAAGACTAGCGGGGAGCCGGGGGCCCAGTACTTC.

At least ten counts were recorded for this clonotype. This chain connects TRBV7-2 to TRBJ1-5; D is undetermined. CDR1 and CDR2 from the germline V gene are SGHTA and FQGNSA. This CDR3 has 16 amino acids. Deletions cut 2 bases from V and 0 bases from J, with 11 bases between. The CDR3 DNA reads as TGTGCCAGCAGCTTAATCGGTCTAAATAGCAATCAGCCCCAGCATTTT. Protein sequence: CASSLIGLNSNQPQHF.

This clonotype is judged medium-sized. The chain couples TRBV7-2 to TRBJ1-5; D is perhaps TRBD1 (5 bases). V lost 5 bases and J 1 base, leaving 12 bases between the germline ends. Germline CDR1 SGHTA, CDR2 FQGNSA. This CDR3 has 15 amino acids. CDR3 bases: TGTGCCAGCAGCCAAACCCGGGGGAGCAATCAGCCCCAGCATTTT. Translated, it gives CASSQTRGSNQPQHF.

Of note for this clonotype: Mismatch with germline at one junction end may stem from a read error. The chain is built from TRBV19 and TRBJ2-1; 11 bases match TRBD2. Germline CDR1 LNHDA, CDR2 SQIVND (reference sequence). This CDR3 region has 14 residues. The CDR3 DNA is TGTGCCACCGGGGGGACTAGCGGTTACAATGAGGAGTTCTTC. It is translated as CATGGTSGYNEEFF.

The chain is built from TRBV14 and TRBJ1-1, with D unresolved. CDR1 SGHDN and CDR2 FVKESK come from the germline V gene. CDR3 size: 15 residues. V was shortened by 4 bases and J by 0 bases, with 12 bases between the two germline ends. CDR3 loop: CASSLLEGLNTEAFF. CDR3 DNA: TGTGCCAGCAGCCTTTTGGAAGGCTTGAACACTGAAGCTTTCTTT.

This clonotype was detected a few times. The chain uses TRBV20-1 and TRBJ1-2; D call uncertain. The CDR3 contains 11 residues. Trimming stripped 7 bases from V and 9 bases from J, with 15 bases between. CDR1 is DFQATT and CDR2 is SNEGSKA in the germline V gene (reference sequence). CDR3 region: CSGASTMSYTF. CDR3 in DNA: TGCAGTGGAGCCAGCACGATGAGCTACACCTTC.

In this sample, this clonotype turned up a few times. The gene calls are TRBV10-3 and TRBJ2-1; D is ambiguous. V dropped 2 bases and J dropped 1 base, with 9 bases sitting between them. This CDR3 has 15 amino acids. Germline-derived CDR1 and CDR2 are ENHRY and SYGVKD. In nucleotides, the CDR3 is TGTGCCATCAGTGAGATGGAGACTTCCTACAATGAGCAGTTCTTC. The encoded protein is CAISEMETSYNEQFF.

This clonotype occurred many times. The V and J genes are TRBV7-2 and TRBJ2-1; 13 bases line up with TRBD2. This CDR3 has 15 amino acids. Trimming took 4 bases from V and 9 from J; bases not matched to a gene: 6. Germline V gene data show CDR1 as SGHTA and CDR2 as FQGNSA. The CDR3 protein is CASSSTSGGAGEQFF. The CDR3 DNA reads as TGTGCCAGCAGCTCCACTAGCGGGGGGGCTGGTGAGCAGTTCTTC.

The chain uses TRBV19 and TRBJ2-1; 7 bases line up with TRBD2. The CDR3 runs 13 residues. V dropped 8 bases and J dropped 2; count of bases not matched to a gene: 3. The germline V gene has CDR1 LNHDA and CDR2 SQIVND (reference sequence). CDR3 residues: CASSGLPYNEQFF. CDR3 DNA sequence: TGTGCCAGTTCGGGACTACCCTACAATGAGCAGTTCTTC.

This clonotype was seen more than once but under ten times. This chain connects TRBV6-2 or TRBV6-3 to TRBJ2-3, with unresolved D. In germline, CDR1 is MNHEY, CDR2 SVGEGT. Trimming left V 4 bases short and J 4 bases short, with 6 bases between. This CDR3 has 12 amino acids. CDR3 sequence reads: CASSSAADTQYF. The CDR3 DNA reads TGTGCCAGCAGTTCGGCTGCAGATACGCAGTATTTT.

This clonotype appeared a few times. This chain connects TRBV2 to TRBJ1-6; 8 nucleotides agree with TRBD1. V was clipped by 6 bases and J by 5 bases; unmatched bases: 6. CDR1 is SNHLY, CDR2 FYNNEI, per germline. The CDR3 loop spans 15 amino acids. CDR3 residues: CASSRQGKDNSPLHF. The CDR3 coding sequence is TGTGCCAGCAGCCGACAGGGGAAGGATAATTCACCCCTCCACTTT.

There are many counts of this clonotype. The chain recombines TRBV29-1 with TRBJ2-1; 10 nucleotides line up with TRBD1. The junction had 4 bases not matched to a gene; V was cut back by 4 bases and J by 7 bases. The CDR3 sequence is 13 residues long. Germline CDR1 reads SQVTM; CDR2 reads ANQGSEA. The CDR3 reads CSVGGTGANEQFF. The CDR3 nucleotides read TGCAGCGTTGGGGGGACAGGGGCAAATGAGCAGTTCTTC.

This chain joins TRBV7-2 and TRBJ1-4; a possible D gene is TRBD1 (5 bases). V lost 7 bases and J lost 7, with 10 bases in between. The CDR3 covers 12 residues. Germline V gene data show CDR1 as SGHTA and CDR2 as FQGNSA. As DNA, the CDR3 is TGTGCCAGCAAGAGGGGTGGTGAAAAACTGTTTTTT. It is translated as CASKRGGEKLFF.

There are a few counts of this clonotype. The chain is built from TRBV19 and TRBJ2-6, with TRBD1 identical over 7 bases. The V gene's germline CDR1 is LNHDA and CDR2 SQIVND (reference sequence). The CDR3 loop spans 16 amino acids. V was pared by 4 bases and J by 2 bases, with 5 bases of the junction left unmatched. The CDR3: CASSTDRVPGANVLTF. DNA for the CDR3: TGTGCCAGTAGTACCGACAGGGTGCCTGGGGCCAACGTCCTGACTTTC.

The J gene is TRBJ2-5, the V gene TRBV19; 10 bases align to TRBD1. The CDR3 covers 16 residues. Germline V gives CDR1 LNHDA, CDR2 SQIVND (reference sequence). The ends lost 10 bases at V and 4 bases at J; junction bases unmatched: 15. CDR3 bases: TGTGCCACCTGCCCCCCTCTGACAGGGGGCGGAGAGACCCAGTACTTC. Protein sequence: CATCPPLTGGGETQYF.